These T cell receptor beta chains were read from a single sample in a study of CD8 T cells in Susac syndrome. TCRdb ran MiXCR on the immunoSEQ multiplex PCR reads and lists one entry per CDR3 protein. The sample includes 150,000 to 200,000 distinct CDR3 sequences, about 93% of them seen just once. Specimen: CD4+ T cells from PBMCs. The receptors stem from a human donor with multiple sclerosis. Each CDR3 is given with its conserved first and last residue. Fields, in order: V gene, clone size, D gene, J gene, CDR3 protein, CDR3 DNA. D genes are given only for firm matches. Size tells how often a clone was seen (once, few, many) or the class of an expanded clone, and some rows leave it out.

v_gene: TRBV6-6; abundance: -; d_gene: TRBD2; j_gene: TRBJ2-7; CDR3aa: CASSYGSGTYEQYF; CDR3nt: TGTGCCAGCAGTTATGGTAGCGGGACCTACGAGCAGTACTTC
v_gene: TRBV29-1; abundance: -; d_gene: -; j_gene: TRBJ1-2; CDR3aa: CSVEISVNGYTF; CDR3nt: TGCAGCGTTGAAATAAGCGTAAACGGCTACACCTTC
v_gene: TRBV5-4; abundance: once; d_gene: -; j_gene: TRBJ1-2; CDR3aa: CASSSYDGLQYGYTF; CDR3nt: TGTGCCAGCAGCTCCTATGACGGGCTTCAGTATGGCTACACCTTC
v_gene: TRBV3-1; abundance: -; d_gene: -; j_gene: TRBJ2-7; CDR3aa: CASSQDRKVQYF; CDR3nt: TGTGCCAGCAGCCAAGATCGAAAAGTGCAGTACTTC
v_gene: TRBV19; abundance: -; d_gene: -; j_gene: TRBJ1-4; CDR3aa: CASSTGNDEKLFF; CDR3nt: TGTGCCAGTAGTACGGGGAATGATGAAAAACTGTTTTTT
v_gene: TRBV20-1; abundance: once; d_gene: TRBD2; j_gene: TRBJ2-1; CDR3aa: CSAYPLGTRDYNEQFF; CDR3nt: TGCAGTGCCTACCCACTCGGGACTAGAGACTACAATGAGCAGTTCTTC
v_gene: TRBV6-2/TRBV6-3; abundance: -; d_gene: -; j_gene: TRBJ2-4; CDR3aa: CASSYSLGGKRDIQYF; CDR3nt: TGTGCCAGCAGTTATAGTCTTGGCGGGAAAAGAGACATTCAGTACTTC
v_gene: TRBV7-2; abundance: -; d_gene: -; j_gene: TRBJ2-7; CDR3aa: CASSRDALTYEQYF; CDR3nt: TGTGCCAGCAGCCGCGACGCCCTGACCTACGAGCAGTACTTC
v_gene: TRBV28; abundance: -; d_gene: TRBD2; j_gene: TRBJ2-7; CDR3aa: CASSLAGHYEQYF; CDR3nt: TGTGCCAGCAGCCTAGCGGGCCACTACGAGCAGTACTTC
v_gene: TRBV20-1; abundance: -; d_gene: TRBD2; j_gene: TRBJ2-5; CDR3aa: CSARPGTSGGETQYF; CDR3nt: TGCAGTGCTAGGCCCGGGACTAGCGGAGGGGAGACCCAGTACTTC
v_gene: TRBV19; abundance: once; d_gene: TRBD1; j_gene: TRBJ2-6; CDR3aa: CASLPGQGGSDVLTF; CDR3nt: TGTGCCAGCCTTCCGGGACAGGGTGGATCGGACGTCCTGACTTTC
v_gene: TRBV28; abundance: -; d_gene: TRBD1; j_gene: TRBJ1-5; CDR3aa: CASSVRDRAAQPQHF; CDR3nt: TGTGCCAGCAGTGTCCGGGACAGAGCGGCTCAGCCCCAGCATTTT
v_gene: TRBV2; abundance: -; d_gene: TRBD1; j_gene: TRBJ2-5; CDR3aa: CASRTQGAQETQYF; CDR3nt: TGTGCCAGCAGGACACAGGGGGCCCAGGAGACCCAGTACTTC
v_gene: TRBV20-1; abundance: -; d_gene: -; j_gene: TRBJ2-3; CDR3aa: CSARVPGAITDTQYF; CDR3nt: TGCAGTGCTAGAGTCCCCGGGGCGATCACAGATACGCAGTATTTT
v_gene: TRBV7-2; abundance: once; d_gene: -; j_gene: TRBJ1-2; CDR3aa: CASSGQLNNYGYTF; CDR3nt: TGTGCCAGCAGTGGACAGCTGAATAACTATGGCTACACCTTC
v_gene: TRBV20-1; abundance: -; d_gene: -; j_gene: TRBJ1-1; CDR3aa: CSAGDGEAFF; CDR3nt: TGCAGTGCCGGCGACGGTGAAGCTTTCTTT
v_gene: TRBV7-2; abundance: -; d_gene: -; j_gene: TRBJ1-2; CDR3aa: CASSLARNGYTF; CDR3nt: TGTGCCAGCAGCTTAGCCAGAAATGGCTACACCTTC
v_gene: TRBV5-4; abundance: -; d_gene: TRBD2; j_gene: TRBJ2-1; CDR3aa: CASSLEASGRTLYNEQFF; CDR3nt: TGTGCCAGCAGCTTGGAGGCTAGCGGGAGGACACTCTACAATGAGCAGTTCTTC
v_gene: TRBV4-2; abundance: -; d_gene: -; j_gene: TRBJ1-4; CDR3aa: CASSQGGGPNEKLFF; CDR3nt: TGTGCCAGCAGCCAAGGCGGGGGACCTAATGAAAAACTGTTTTTT
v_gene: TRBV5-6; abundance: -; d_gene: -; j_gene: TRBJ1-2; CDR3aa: CASRRTPDSYGYTF; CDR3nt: TGTGCCAGCAGGAGAACCCCTGACTCCTATGGCTACACCTTC
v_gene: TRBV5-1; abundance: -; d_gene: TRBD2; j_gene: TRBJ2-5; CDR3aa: CASSLGLAGVRQETQYF; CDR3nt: TGCGCCAGCAGCTTGGGGCTAGCGGGAGTCCGGCAAGAGACCCAGTACTTC
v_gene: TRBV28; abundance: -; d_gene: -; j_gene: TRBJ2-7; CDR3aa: CASSSPAAYEQYF; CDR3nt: TGTGCCAGCAGCTCCCCTGCTGCCTACGAGCAGTACTTC
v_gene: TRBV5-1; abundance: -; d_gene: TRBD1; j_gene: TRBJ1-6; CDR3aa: CASSGGQGSGSPLHF; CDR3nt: TGCGCCAGCAGCGGGGGACAGGGATCGGGCTCACCCCTCCACTTT
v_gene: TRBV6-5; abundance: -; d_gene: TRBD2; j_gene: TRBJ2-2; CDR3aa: CASSNLGFRAGSNTGELFF; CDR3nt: TGTGCCAGCAGTAACCTAGGGTTCCGAGCGGGAAGTAACACCGGGGAGCTGTTTTTT
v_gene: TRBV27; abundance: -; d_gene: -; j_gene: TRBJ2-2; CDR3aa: CASSLKGVPGELFF; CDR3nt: TGTGCCAGCAGTTTAAAGGGAGTCCCCGGGGAGCTGTTTTTT
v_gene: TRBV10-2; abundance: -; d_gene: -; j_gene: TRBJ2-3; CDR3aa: CASRAVTDTQYF; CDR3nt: TGCGCCAGCAGGGCGGTCACAGATACGCAGTATTTT
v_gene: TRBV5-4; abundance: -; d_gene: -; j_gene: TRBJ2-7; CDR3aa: CASRRDTSYEQYF; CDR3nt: TGTGCCAGCAGAAGGGACACATCCTACGAGCAGTACTTC
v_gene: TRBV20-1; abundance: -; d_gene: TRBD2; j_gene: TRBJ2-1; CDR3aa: CSVLAGYRNEQFF; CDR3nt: TGCAGTGTCCTAGCGGGATATCGTAATGAGCAGTTCTTC
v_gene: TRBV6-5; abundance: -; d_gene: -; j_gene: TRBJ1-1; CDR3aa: CASGRTLGTEAFF; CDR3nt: TGTGCCAGCGGGAGGACCCTCGGGACTGAAGCTTTCTTT
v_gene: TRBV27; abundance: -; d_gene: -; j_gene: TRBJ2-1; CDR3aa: CASSLMLASNEQFF; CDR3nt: TGTGCCAGCAGTTTAATGCTAGCGAGTAATGAGCAGTTCTTC
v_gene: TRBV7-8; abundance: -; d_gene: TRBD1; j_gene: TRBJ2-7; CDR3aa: CASRNRGRDSYEQYF; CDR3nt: TGTGCCAGCAGGAACAGGGGTCGGGACTCCTACGAGCAGTACTTC
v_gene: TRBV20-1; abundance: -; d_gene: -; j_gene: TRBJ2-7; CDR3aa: CSADGGRAGYEQYF; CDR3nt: TGCAGTGCCGACGGGGGTCGGGCAGGTTACGAGCAGTACTTC
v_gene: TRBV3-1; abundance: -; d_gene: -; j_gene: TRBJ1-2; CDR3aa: CASSQPPVTNYGYTF; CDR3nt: TGTGCCAGCAGCCAACCCCCAGTAACTAACTATGGCTACACCTTC
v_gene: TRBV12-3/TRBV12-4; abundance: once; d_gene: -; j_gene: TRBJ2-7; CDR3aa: CASSLGASVKYEQYF; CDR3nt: TGTGCCAGCAGTTTAGGGGCTAGCGTTAAGTACGAGCAGTACTTC
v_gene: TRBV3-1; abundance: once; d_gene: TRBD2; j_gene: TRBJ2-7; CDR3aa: CASSQGASGAYEQYF; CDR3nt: TGTGCCAGCAGCCAAGGGGCTAGCGGAGCCTACGAGCAGTACTTC
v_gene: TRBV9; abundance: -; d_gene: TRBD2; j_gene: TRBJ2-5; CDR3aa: CASSVVAGGWETQYF; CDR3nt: TGTGCCAGCAGCGTAGTCGCGGGGGGTTGGGAGACCCAGTACTTC
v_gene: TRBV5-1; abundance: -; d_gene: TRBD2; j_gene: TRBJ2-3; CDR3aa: CASRGPAGRTDTQYF; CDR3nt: TGCGCCAGCAGGGGCCCAGCGGGACGCACAGATACGCAGTATTTT
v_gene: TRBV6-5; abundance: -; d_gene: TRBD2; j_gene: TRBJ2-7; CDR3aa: CATHRLAPYEQYF; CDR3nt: TGTGCCACCCACAGACTAGCCCCCTACGAGCAGTACTTC
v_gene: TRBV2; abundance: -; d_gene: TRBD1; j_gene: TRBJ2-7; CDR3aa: CASTGQGVNEQYF; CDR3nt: TGTGCCAGCACCGGACAGGGGGTCAACGAGCAGTACTTC